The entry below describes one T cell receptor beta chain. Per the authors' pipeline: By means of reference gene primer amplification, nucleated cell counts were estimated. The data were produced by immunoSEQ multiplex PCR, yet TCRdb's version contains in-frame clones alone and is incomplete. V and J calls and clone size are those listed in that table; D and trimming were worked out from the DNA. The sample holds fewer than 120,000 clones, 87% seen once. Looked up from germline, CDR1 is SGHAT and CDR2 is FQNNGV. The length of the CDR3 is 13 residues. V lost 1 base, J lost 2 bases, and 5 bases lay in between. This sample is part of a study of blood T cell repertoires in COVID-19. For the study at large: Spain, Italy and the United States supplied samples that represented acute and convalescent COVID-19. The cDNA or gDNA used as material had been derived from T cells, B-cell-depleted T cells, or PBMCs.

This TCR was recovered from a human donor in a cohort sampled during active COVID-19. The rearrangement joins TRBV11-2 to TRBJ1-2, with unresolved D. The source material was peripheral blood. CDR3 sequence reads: CASSLGGNYGYTF. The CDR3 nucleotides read TGTGCCAGCAGCTTAGGAGGGAACTATGGCTACACCTTC.